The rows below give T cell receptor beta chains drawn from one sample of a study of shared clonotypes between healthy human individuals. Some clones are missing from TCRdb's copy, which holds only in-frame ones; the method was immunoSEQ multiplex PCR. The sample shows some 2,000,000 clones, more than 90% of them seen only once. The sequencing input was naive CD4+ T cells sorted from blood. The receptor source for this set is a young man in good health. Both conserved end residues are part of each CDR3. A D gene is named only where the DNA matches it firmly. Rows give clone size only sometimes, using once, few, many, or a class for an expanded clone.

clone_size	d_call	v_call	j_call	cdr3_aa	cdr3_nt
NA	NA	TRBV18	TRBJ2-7	CASSPTRSYEQYF	TGTGCCAGCTCACCAACGCGGTCCTACGAGCAGTACTTC
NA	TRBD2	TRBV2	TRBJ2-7	CASATSGRNEQYF	TGTGCCAGCGCCACTAGCGGGAGGAACGAGCAGTACTTC
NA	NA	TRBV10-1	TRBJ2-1	CASSAGTPGGNEQFF	TGCGCCAGCAGTGCCGGGACGCCTGGAGGTAATGAGCAGTTCTTC
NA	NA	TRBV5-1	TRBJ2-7	CASSLGGRPYEQYF	TGCGCCAGCAGCTTGGGCGGTAGGCCCTACGAGCAGTACTTC
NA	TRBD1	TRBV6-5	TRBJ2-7	CASSYLQGASEQYF	TGTGCCAGCAGTTACTTACAGGGGGCGAGCGAGCAGTACTTC
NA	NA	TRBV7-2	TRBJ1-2	CASSLAGQGSYGYTF	TGTGCCAGCAGCTTAGCTGGCCAGGGTAGCTATGGCTACACCTTC
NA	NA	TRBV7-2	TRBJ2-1	CASSLSGATTYNEQFF	TGTGCCAGCAGCTTATCGGGGGCCACCACCTACAATGAGCAGTTCTTC
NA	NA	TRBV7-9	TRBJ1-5	CASSPQGPNQPQHF	TGTGCCAGCAGCCCACAGGGCCCCAATCAGCCCCAGCATTTT
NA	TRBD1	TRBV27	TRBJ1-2	CASSLWAGQGGYGYTF	TGTGCCAGCAGTTTATGGGCGGGACAGGGGGGCTATGGCTACACCTTC
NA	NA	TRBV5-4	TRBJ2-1	CASSRNQGLYNEQFF	TGTGCCAGCAGCCGGAATCAGGGACTCTACAATGAGCAGTTCTTC
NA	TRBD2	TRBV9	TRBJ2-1	CASSNVLAGDYNEQFF	TGTGCCAGCAGCAACGTTCTAGCGGGGGACTACAATGAGCAGTTCTTC
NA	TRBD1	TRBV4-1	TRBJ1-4	CASSPGTANNEKLFF	TGCGCCAGCAGCCCCGGGACAGCTAATAATGAAAAACTGTTTTTT
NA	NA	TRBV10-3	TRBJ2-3	CAISEARSTDTQYF	TGTGCCATCAGTGAGGCAAGAAGCACAGATACGCAGTATTTT
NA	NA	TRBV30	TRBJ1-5	CAWSVPGAGNQPQHF	TGTGCCTGGAGTGTACCCGGGGCGGGCAATCAGCCCCAGCATTTT
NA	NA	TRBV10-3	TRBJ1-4	CAISEGGPSTNEKLFF	TGTGCCATCAGTGAAGGGGGTCCCTCAACTAATGAAAAACTGTTTTTT
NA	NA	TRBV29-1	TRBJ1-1	CSVDGVGYSSAFF	TGCAGCGTTGATGGGGTGGGCTACAGTAGCGCTTTCTTT
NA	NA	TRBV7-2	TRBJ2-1	CASSLTGFGNEQFF	TGTGCCAGCAGCTTAACAGGGTTTGGCAATGAGCAGTTCTTC
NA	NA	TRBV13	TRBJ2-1	CASSFKGWGSSYNEQFF	TGTGCCAGCAGCTTCAAGGGGTGGGGAAGCTCCTACAATGAGCAGTTCTTC
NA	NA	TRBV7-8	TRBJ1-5	CASSLKGQDNQPQHF	TGTGCCAGCAGCTTAAAGGGGCAGGATAATCAGCCCCAGCATTTT
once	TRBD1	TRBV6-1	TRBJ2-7	CASSGGTGINEQYF	TGTGCCAGCAGTGGTGGGACAGGGATCAACGAGCAGTACTTC
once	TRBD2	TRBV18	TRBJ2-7	CASSPTSGTYEQYF	TGTGCCAGCTCACCGACTAGCGGGACCTACGAGCAGTACTTC
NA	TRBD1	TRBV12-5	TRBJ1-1	CASGLGTGDTEAFF	TGTGCTAGTGGTTTGGGGACAGGGGACACTGAAGCTTTCTTT
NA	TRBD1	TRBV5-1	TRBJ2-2	CASSQTGGAPGELFF	TGCGCCAGCAGCCAGACAGGGGGCGCCCCCGGGGAGCTGTTTTTT
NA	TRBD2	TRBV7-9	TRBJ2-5	CASSRGLAGGETQYF	TGTGCCAGCAGCAGGGGACTAGCGGGAGGTGAGACCCAGTACTTC
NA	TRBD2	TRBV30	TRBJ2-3	CAWSVTSGTQYF	TGTGCCTGGAGTGTGACTAGCGGTACGCAGTATTTT
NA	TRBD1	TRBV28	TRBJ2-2	CASSLAGQGNTGELFF	TGTGCCAGCAGTTTAGCGGGACAGGGGAACACCGGGGAGCTGTTTTTT
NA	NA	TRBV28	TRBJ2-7	CASSSGGEYEQYF	TGTGCCAGCAGTTCAGGGGGGGAGTACGAGCAGTACTTC
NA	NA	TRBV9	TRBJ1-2	CASSADGSLVNTF	TGTGCCAGCAGCGCAGACGGTTCTTTGGTCAACACCTTC
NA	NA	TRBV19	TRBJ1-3	CASSRDLEGNTIYF	TGTGCCAGTAGTAGGGACCTCGAGGGCAACACCATATATTTT
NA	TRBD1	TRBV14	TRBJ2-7	CASSAGTGSYEQYF	TGTGCCAGCAGCGCCGGGACAGGGTCCTACGAGCAGTACTTC
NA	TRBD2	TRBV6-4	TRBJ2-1	CASRSSSGIRDEQFF	TGTGCCAGCAGATCTTCTAGCGGGATTAGGGATGAGCAGTTCTTC
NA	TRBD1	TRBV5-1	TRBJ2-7	CASSPGQGQYEQYF	TGCGCCAGCAGCCCAGGACAGGGCCAATACGAGCAGTACTTC
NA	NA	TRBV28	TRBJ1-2	CASSLFRADTRYGYTF	TGTGCCAGCAGTTTATTTAGGGCCGACACCCGGTATGGCTACACCTTC
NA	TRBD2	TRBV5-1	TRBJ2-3	CASSGSGSIRGTDTQYF	TGCGCCAGCAGCGGGAGCGGGAGTATTCGTGGCACAGATACGCAGTATTTT
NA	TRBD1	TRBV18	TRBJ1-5	CASSKGQGAGNQPQHF	TGTGCCAGCTCCAAAGGACAGGGGGCGGGTAATCAGCCCCAGCATTTT
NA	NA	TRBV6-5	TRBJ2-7	CASSYSMQGTYEQYF	TGTGCCAGCAGTTACTCGATGCAGGGTACCTACGAGCAGTACTTC
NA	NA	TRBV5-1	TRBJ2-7	CASSSQGTPYEQYF	TGCGCCAGCAGCTCCCAGGGGACACCCTACGAGCAGTACTTC
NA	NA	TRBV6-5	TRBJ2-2	CASSARTVNTGELFF	TGTGCCAGCAGCGCGAGGACAGTGAACACCGGGGAGCTGTTTTTT
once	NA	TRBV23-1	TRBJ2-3	CASSHPSDGYSTDTQYF	TGCGCCAGCAGTCACCCCTCCGACGGCTATAGCACAGATACGCAGTATTTT
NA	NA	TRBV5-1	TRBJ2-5	CASSLGPGSGETQYF	TGCGCCAGCAGCTTGGGCCCGGGTTCTGGAGAGACCCAGTACTTC
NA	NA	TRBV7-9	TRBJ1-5	CASSQQGHQPQHF	TGTGCCAGCAGCCAACAGGGCCATCAGCCCCAGCATTTT
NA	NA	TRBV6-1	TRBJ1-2	CASSEQRGGQGYTF	TGTGCCAGCAGTGAGCAGAGGGGAGGGCAGGGCTACACCTTC
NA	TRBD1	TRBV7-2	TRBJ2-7	CASSFGQGGAYEQYF	TGTGCCAGCAGCTTTGGACAGGGGGGGGCCTACGAGCAGTACTTC
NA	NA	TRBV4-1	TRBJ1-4	CASSQGWREKLFF	TGCGCCAGCAGCCAGGGTTGGAGAGAAAAACTGTTTTTT
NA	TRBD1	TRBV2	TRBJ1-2	CASRMTGTGHGYTF	TGTGCCAGCAGGATGACCGGGACAGGGCATGGCTACACCTTC
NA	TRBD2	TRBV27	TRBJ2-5	CASSLRLAGNQETQYF	TGTGCCAGCAGTTTAAGACTAGCGGGAAACCAAGAGACCCAGTACTTC
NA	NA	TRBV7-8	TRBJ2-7	CASSRESSYEQYF	TGTGCCAGCAGTAGAGAGAGCTCCTACGAGCAGTACTTC
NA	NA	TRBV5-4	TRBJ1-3	CASSLQGNTIYF	TGTGCCAGCAGCTTGCAAGGAAACACCATATATTTT
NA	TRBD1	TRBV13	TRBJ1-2	CASSLTSTRDRVGYTF	TGTGCCAGCAGCTTAACCTCTACCCGGGACAGGGTTGGCTACACCTTC
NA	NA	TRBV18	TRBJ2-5	CASSPSVKTQYF	TGTGCCAGCTCCCCTAGCGTTAAGACCCAGTACTTC
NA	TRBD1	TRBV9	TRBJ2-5	CASSRQGGETQYF	TGTGCCAGCAGCCGACAGGGCGGGGAGACCCAGTACTTC
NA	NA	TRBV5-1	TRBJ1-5	CASSLEGRENQPQHF	TGCGCCAGCAGCTTGGAAGGCAGGGAGAATCAGCCCCAGCATTTT
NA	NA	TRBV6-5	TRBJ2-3	CASRLQGSTDTQYF	TGTGCCAGCAGATTACAGGGTAGCACAGATACGCAGTATTTT
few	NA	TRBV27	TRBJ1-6	CASSLSPNSPLHF	TGTGCCAGCAGTTTATCGCCGAATTCACCCCTCCACTTT
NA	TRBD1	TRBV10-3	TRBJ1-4	CAISEPGGQANEKLFF	TGTGCCATCAGTGAGCCAGGAGGACAGGCTAATGAAAAACTGTTTTTT
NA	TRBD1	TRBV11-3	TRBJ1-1	CASSRQGGEAFF	TGTGCCAGCAGCCGACAGGGCGGTGAAGCTTTCTTT
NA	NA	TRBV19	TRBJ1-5	CASSVSVTERWQPQHF	TGTGCCAGTAGTGTCTCGGTGACAGAACGATGGCAGCCCCAGCATTTT
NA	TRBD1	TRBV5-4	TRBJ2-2	CASSSRTGGNTGELFF	TGTGCCAGCAGCTCTCGGACAGGGGGGAACACCGGGGAGCTGTTTTTT
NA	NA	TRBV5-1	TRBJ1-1	CASSLDLNTEAFF	TGCGCCAGCAGCTTGGACCTGAACACTGAAGCTTTCTTT